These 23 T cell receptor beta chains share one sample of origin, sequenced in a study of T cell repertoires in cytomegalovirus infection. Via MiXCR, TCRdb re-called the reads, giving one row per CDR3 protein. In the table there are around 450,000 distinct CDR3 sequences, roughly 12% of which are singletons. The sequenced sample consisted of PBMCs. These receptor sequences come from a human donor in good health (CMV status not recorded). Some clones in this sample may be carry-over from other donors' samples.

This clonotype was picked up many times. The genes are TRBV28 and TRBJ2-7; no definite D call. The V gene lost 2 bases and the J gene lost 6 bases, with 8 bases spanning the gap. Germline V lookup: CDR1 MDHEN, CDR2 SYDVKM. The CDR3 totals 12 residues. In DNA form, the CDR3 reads TGTGCCAGCAGTTTAGCAGGATCCGAGCAGTACTTC. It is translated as CASSLAGSEQYF.

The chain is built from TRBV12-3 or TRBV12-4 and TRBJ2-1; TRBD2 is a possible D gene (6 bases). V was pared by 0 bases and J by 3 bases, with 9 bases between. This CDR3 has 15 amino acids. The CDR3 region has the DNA TGTGCCAGCAGTTTAGCTAGCGGCCTCTACAATGAGCAGTTCTTC. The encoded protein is CASSLASGLYNEQFF.

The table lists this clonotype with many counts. The CDR3 DNA reads TGTGCCAGCAGTGAATGGGCCGAATCCCAGTACTTC. Its protein is CASSEWAESQYF. This chain uses TRBV2 with TRBJ2-5; no clear D. The CDR3 has 12 residues. Germline V gene lookup returns CDR1 SNHLY and CDR2 FYNNEI. V gave up 2 bases and J gave up 9 bases, with 10 bases separating them.

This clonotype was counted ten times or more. CDR3 sequence: CASSLWTDSYEQYF. In nucleotides, the CDR3 is TGTGCCAGCAGTTTATGGACCGATTCCTACGAGCAGTACTTC. The chain has TRBV28 and TRBJ2-7, with D unresolved. CDR3 length: 14 residues. Trimming took 0 bases from V and 1 from J, leaving 7 bases between them. Germline CDR1 MDHEN, CDR2 SYDVKM.

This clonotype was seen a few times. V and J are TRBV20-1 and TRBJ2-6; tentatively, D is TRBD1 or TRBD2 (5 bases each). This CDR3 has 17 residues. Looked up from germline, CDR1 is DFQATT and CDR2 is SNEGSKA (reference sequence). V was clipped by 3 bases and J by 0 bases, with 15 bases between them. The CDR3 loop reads CSARGQRTLSGANVLTF. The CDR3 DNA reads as TGCAGTGCTAGGGGTCAGCGGACACTCTCTGGGGCCAACGTCCTGACTTTC.

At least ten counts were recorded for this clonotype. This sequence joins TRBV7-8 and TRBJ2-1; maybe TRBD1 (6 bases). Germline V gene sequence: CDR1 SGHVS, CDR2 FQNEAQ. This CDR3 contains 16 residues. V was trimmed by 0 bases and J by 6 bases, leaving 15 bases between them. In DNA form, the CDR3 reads TGTGCCAGCAGCTTAGCACACAAACAGGGTTTCAATGAGCAGTTCTTC. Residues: CASSLAHKQGFNEQFF.

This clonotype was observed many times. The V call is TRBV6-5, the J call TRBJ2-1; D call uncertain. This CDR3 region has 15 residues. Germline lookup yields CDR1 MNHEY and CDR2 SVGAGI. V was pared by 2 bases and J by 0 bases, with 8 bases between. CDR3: CASSYSGVSYNEQFF. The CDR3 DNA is TGTGCCAGCAGTTACAGTGGAGTCTCCTACAATGAGCAGTTCTTC.

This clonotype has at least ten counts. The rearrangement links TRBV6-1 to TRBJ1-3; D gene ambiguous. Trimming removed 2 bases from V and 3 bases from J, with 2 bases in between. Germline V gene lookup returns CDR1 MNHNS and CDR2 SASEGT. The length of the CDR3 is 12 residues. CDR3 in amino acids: CASSEFGNTIYF. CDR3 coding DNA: TGTGCCAGCAGTGAATTTGGAAACACCATATATTTT.

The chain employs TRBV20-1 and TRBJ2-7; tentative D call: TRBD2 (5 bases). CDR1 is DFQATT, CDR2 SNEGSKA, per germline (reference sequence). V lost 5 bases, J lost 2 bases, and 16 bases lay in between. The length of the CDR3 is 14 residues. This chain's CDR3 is CSAWVDGGTYEQYF. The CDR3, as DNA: TGCAGTGCTTGGGTGGACGGAGGAACCTACGAGCAGTACTTC.

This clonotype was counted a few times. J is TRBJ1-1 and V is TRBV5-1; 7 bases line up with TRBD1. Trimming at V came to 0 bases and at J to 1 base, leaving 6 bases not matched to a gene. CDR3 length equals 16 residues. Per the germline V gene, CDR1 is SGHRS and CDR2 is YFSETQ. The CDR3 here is CASSLVSGGWNTEAFF. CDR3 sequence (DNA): TGCGCCAGCAGCTTGGTTTCAGGGGGATGGAACACTGAAGCTTTCTTT.

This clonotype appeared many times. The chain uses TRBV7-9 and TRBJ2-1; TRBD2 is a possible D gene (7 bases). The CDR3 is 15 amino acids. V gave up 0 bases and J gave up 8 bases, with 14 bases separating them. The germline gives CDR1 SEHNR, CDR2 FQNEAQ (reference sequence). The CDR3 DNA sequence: TGTGCCAGCAGCTTAGCGGGGGGGCCGGGAGATGAGCAGTTCTTC. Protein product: CASSLAGGPGDEQFF.

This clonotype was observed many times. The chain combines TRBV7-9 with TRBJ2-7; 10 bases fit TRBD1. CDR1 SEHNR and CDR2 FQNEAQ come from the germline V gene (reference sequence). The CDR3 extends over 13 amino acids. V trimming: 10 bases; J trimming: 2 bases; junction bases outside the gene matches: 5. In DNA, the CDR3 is TGTGCCACGGCAGGACAGGGGGCCTACGAGCAGTACTTC. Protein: CATAGQGAYEQYF.

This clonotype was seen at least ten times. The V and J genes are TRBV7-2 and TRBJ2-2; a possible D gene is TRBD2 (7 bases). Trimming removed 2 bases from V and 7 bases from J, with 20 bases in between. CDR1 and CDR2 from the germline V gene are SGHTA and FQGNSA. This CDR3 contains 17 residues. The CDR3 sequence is CASSLSLVGGLGGELFF. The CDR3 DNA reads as TGTGCCAGCAGCTTATCGTTAGTGGGGGGGCTAGGCGGGGAGCTGTTTTTT.

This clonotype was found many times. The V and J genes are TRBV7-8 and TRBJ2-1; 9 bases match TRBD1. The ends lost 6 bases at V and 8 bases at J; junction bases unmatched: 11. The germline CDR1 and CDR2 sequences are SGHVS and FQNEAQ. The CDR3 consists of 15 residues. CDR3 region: CASSFAGTGWDEQFF. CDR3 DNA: TGTGCCAGCAGTTTTGCCGGGACAGGGTGGGATGAGCAGTTCTTC.

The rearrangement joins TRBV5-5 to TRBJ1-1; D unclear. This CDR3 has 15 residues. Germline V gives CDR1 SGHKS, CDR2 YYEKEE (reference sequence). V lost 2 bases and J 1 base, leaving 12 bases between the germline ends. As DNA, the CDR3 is TGTGCCAGCAGCTTTTCCGACATACCGAACACTGAAGCTTTCTTT. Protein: CASSFSDIPNTEAFF.

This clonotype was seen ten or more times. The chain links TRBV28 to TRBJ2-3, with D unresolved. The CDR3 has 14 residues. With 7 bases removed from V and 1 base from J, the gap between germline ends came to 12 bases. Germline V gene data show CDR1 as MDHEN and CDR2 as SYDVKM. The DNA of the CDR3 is TGTGCCAGCACCTCACGACGGGGCACAGATACGCAGTATTTT. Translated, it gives CASTSRRGTDTQYF. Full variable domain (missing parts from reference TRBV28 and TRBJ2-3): DVKVTQSSRYLVKRTGEKVFLECVQDMDHENMFWYRQDPGLGLRLIYFSYDVKMKEKGDIPEGYSVSREKKERFSLILESASTNQTSMYLCASTSRRGTDTQYFGPGTRLTVL.

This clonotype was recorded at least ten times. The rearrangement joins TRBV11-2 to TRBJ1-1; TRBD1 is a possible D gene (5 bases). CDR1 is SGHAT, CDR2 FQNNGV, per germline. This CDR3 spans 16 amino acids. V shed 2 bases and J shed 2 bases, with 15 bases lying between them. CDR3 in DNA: TGTGCCAGCAGCTTACCCCTCGCTCAGGGCAACACTGAAGCTTTCTTT. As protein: CASSLPLAQGNTEAFF.

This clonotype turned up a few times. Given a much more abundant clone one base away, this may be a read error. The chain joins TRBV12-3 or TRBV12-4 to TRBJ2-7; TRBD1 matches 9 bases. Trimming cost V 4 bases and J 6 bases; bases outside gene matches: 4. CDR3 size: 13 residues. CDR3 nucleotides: TGTGCCAGCAGTTCCGGGACAGGGTTCGAGCAGTACTTC. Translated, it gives CASSSGTGFEQYF.

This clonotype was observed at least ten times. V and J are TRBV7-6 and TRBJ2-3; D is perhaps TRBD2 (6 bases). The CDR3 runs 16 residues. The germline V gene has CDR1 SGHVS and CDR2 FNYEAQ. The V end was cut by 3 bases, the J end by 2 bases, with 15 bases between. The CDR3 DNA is TGTGCCAGCAGCTTCGCCTCGGAGCGGGCCACAGATACGCAGTATTTT. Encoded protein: CASSFASERATDTQYF.

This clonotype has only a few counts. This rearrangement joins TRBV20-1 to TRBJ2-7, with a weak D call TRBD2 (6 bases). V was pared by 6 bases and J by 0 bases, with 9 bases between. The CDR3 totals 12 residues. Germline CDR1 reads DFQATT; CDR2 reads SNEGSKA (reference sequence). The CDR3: CSARDFSYEQYF. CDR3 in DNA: TGCAGTGCCAGGGACTTCTCCTACGAGCAGTACTTC.

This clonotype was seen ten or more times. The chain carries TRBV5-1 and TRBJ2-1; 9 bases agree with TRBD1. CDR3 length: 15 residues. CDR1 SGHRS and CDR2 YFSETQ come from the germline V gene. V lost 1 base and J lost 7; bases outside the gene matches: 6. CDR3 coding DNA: TGCGCCAGCAGCTTGTCCGGGACAGGGTTTAATGAGCAGTTCTTC. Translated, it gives CASSLSGTGFNEQFF. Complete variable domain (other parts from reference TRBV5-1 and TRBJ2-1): KAGVTQTPRYLIKTRGQQVTLSCSPISGHRSVSWYQQTPGQGLQFLFEYFSETQRNKGNFPGRFSGRQFSNSRSEMNVSTLELGDSALYLCASSLSGTGFNEQFFGPGTRLTVL.

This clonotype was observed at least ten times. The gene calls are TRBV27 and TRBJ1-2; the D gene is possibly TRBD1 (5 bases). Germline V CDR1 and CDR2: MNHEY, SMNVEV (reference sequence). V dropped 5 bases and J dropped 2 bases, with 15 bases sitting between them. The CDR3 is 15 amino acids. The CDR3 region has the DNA TGTGCCAGCAGTATACGAGGGACGTCCAACTATGGCTACACCTTC. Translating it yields CASSIRGTSNYGYTF.

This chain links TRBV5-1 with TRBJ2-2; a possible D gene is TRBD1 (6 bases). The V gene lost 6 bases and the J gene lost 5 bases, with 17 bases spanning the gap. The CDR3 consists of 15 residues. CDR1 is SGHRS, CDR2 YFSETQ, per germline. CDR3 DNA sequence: TGCGCCAGCATTCCTGGGGACACGAGGACCGGGGAGCTGTTTTTT. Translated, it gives CASIPGDTRTGELFF.